This record concerns one TCR beta chain sequence. The data belong to a study of blood T cell repertoires in COVID-19. Whole-study context: The samples span acute and convalescent COVID-19 from the United States, Italy and Spain. Nucleic acid was either cDNA or gDNA, and it came from T cells, B-cell-depleted T cells, or PBMCs.

J gave up 2 bases and V 0 bases, and 6 bases lay outside the gene matches. Germline V gives CDR1 LGHDT, CDR2 YNNKEL (reference sequence). The CDR3 has 16 residues. Per the authors' pipeline: Nucleated cell number was recorded as an estimate derived from reference gene primer amplification. Assay used: immunoSEQ multiplex PCR; TCRdb lists only in-frame clones, some missing. The D gene and trimming were derived from the DNA, and the V and J assignments and clone size from that table. Here the sample spans under 200,000 clones, about 90% being singletons. This clonotype originated in a man younger than 30 with active or convalescent COVID-19. The chain has TRBV3-1 (or the pseudogene TRBV3-2) and TRBJ2-5; 7 positions agree with TRBD2. The sequencing sample was made of peripheral blood. The CDR3 loop reads CASSQDWLAAQETQYF. The CDR3 nucleotides are TGTGCCAGCAGCCAAGACTGGCTAGCGGCTCAAGAGACCCAGTACTTC.